This is a list of T cell receptor beta chains from one sample in a study of chemoradiotherapy in HPV16-positive cancers. Measured with immunoSEQ multiplex PCR; TCRdb has only the in-frame clones, and not every one. The repertoire has 1,200 or so clones, more than 80% of them found once; the top ten carry more than 5%. The sequenced sample was tumor tissue, obtained from a patient who underwent chemoradiotherapy. These receptors all come from a human donor with HPV-associated anogenital cancer. Both conserved end residues are part of each CDR3. The order of the fields is V gene, clone size, J gene, D gene, CDR3 protein, CDR3 DNA. D genes are given only for firm matches. Expanded clones get a size class; other rows say once, few or many, or leave the size out.

TRBV4-2,.,TRBJ2-2,.,CASSRGAWGGELFF,TGTGCCAGCAGTCGAGGGGCCTGGGGCGGGGAGCTGTTTTTT
TRBV30,.,TRBJ2-2,TRBD2,CAWSGLVGTGELFF,TGTGCCTGGAGCGGACTAGTAGGCACCGGGGAGCTGTTTTTT
TRBV4-1,.,TRBJ1-1,.,CASSQAEQEPTEAFF,TGCGCCAGCAGCCAAGCGGAGCAGGAGCCCACTGAAGCTTTCTTT
TRBV7-9,.,TRBJ2-3,.,CASSPGTPTDTQYF,TGTGCCAGCAGCCCCGGGACCCCCACAGATACGCAGTATTTT
TRBV28,.,TRBJ1-2,TRBD1,CASFFTGDYGYTF,TGTGCCAGCTTTTTTACAGGGGACTATGGCTACACCTTC
TRBV5-4,.,TRBJ2-5,.,CASSLGPHEGRETQYF,TGTGCCAGCAGCTTGGGGCCCCATGAGGGCAGAGAGACCCAGTACTTC
TRBV5-4,.,TRBJ2-1,TRBD2,CAIFSGRAEGSYNEQFF,TGTGCCATCTTTAGCGGGAGGGCCGAGGGGTCCTACAATGAGCAGTTCTTC
TRBV9,.,TRBJ2-3,TRBD2,CASSVGGLAGITDTQYF,TGTGCCAGCAGCGTGGGAGGACTAGCGGGAATCACAGATACGCAGTATTTT
TRBV7-9,.,TRBJ1-3,.,CASSLIDSGNTIYF,TGTGCCAGCAGCTTAATAGATTCTGGAAACACCATATATTTT
TRBV10-1,.,TRBJ2-7,.,CASRELRGYEQYF,TGCGCCAGCAGGGAGTTGAGGGGGTACGAGCAGTACTTC
TRBV19,.,TRBJ2-6,.,CASSISRARGANVLTF,TGTGCCAGTAGTATAAGCAGGGCGAGGGGGGCCAACGTCCTGACTTTC
TRBV5-5,few,TRBJ2-7,.,CASSFTSWQYF,TGTGCCAGCAGCTTCACTAGCTGGCAGTACTTC